This is a list of T cell receptor beta chains from one sample in a study of blood T cell repertoires in COVID-19. Libraries were prepared by immunoSEQ multiplex PCR; TCRdb keeps only in-frame clonotypes and omits some of them. The data contain 130,000 to 150,000 clones, approximately 88% of them singletons. The sequenced sample consisted of peripheral blood. The origin of the receptors is a woman between 45 and 65 years old with acute or convalescent COVID-19. Both conserved end residues are part of each CDR3. D genes are given only for firm matches. Not every row has a clone size; where given, it reads once, few, many or a size class.

d_call,v_call,clone_size,j_call,cdr3_nt,cdr3_aa
TRBD2,TRBV13,.,TRBJ2-7,TGTGCCAGCAGCCCTCTAGCGGGAGGGAGCTACGAGCAGTACTTC,CASSPLAGGSYEQYF
TRBD1,TRBV6-5,.,TRBJ2-7,TGTGCCAGCAGCCGACAGGGGGTAATCACCTACGAGCAGTACTTC,CASSRQGVITYEQYF
TRBD2,TRBV6-1,.,TRBJ2-7,TGTGCCAGCAGTGAACCGGATCGGGAGCGGGAGCCCCCTAATGAGCAGTACTTC,CASSEPDREREPPNEQYF
.,TRBV19,.,TRBJ1-1,TGTGCCAGTATCCCCCCCGGGTTGAACACTGAAGCTTTCTTT,CASIPPGLNTEAFF
.,TRBV7-3,.,TRBJ2-3,TGTGCCAGCAGCTTAACGGGCTTTAGCACAGATACGCAGTATTTT,CASSLTGFSTDTQYF
TRBD1,TRBV19,.,TRBJ2-1,TGTGCCAGTAGTATAGGGACAGGCAATGAGCAGTTCTTC,CASSIGTGNEQFF
.,TRBV18,.,TRBJ1-5,TGTGCCAGCTCACCAGCAGGGGCCGATCAGCCCCAGCATTTT,CASSPAGADQPQHF
.,TRBV6-5,.,TRBJ1-4,TGTGCCAGCAGTTTGCGGGGTATCGGAAAACTGTTTTTT,CASSLRGIGKLFF
.,TRBV3-1/TRBV3-2,few,TRBJ2-7,TGTGCCAGCAGTAGTTCCCTCTACGAGCAGTACTTC,CASSSSLYEQYF
.,TRBV18,.,TRBJ2-3,TGTGCCAGCTCACCCGAAGATCGGGGAGGAGATACGCAGTATTTT,CASSPEDRGGDTQYF
TRBD1,TRBV6-2/TRBV6-3,.,TRBJ1-1,TGTGCCAGCAGCTTGGCCGGGACAGGGCTTACTGAAGCTTTCTTT,CASSLAGTGLTEAFF
TRBD1,TRBV4-2,.,TRBJ1-2,TGTGCCAGCAGCCACGAAATACAGGGGGCGGATGGCTACACCTTC,CASSHEIQGADGYTF
.,TRBV18,once,TRBJ2-7,TGTGCCAGCTCACCGACCGGGACATCCGCCTACGAGCAGTACTTC,CASSPTGTSAYEQYF
TRBD1,TRBV19,.,TRBJ1-5,TGTGCCTCAACCCGGGGGGGCAGGGGGACCGTCTATAGCAATCAGCCCCAGCATTTT,CASTRGGRGTVYSNQPQHF